This passage covers 32 T cell receptor beta chains from one sample sequenced in a study of T cell changes during pregnancy in multiple sclerosis. Only in-frame clones appear in the TCRdb table, and some are missing; sequencing was by immunoSEQ multiplex PCR. The sample lists over 80,000 clones; 90% were seen once. The specimen was peripheral blood, collected in the second trimester of pregnancy. Receptors originate from a female donor in good health, enrolled as a control in a pregnancy study.

The CDR3 region has the DNA TGTGCCAGCAGCTCTGCGGACAGGAGATACGAGCAGTACTTC. Its protein is CASSSADRRYEQYF. The rearrangement joins TRBV5-4 to TRBJ2-7, with TRBD1 matching over 7 bases. J gave up 4 bases and V 3 bases, and 7 bases lay outside the gene matches. This CDR3 region has 14 residues. CDR1 and CDR2 from the germline V gene are SGHNT and YYREEE (reference sequence). Variable domain in full (rest from reference TRBV5-4 and TRBJ2-7): ETGVTQSPTHLIKTRGQQVTLRCSSQSGHNTVSWYQQALGQGPQFIFQYYREEENGRGNFPPRFSGLQFPNYSSELNVNALELDDSALYLCASSSADRRYEQYFGPGTRLTVT.

This chain connects TRBV6-1 to TRBJ2-3; a weak D match, TRBD2 (6 bases). Germline CDR1 and CDR2: MNHNS and SASEGT. Trimming pared 10 bases from V and 2 bases from J, leaving 19 bases between. The CDR3 runs to 15 residues. The CDR3 protein is CATLGQRAITDTQYF. CDR3 nucleotide sequence: TGTGCCACCCTTGGTCAGCGGGCGATCACAGATACGCAGTATTTT.

V usage is TRBV6-5 and J usage is TRBJ2-7; 7 bases match TRBD1. The germline gives CDR1 MNHEY, CDR2 SVGAGI. The CDR3 contains 13 residues. V lost 3 bases to trimming and J lost 6 bases; unmatched junction nucleotides: 5. CDR3 amino acids: CASSYDRAREQYF. The DNA for the CDR3 is TGTGCCAGCAGTTATGACAGGGCACGCGAGCAGTACTTC.

The gene calls are TRBV5-5 and TRBJ1-1; weak D call: TRBD1 (5 bases). Germline V gene sequence: CDR1 SGHKS, CDR2 YYEKEE (reference sequence). The V and J ends lost 0 bases and 4 bases respectively, with 10 bases between them. The CDR3 loop spans 14 amino acids. CDR3 residues: CASSLVGGGTEAFF. The DNA of the CDR3 is TGTGCCAGCAGCTTGGTTGGGGGGGGCACTGAAGCTTTCTTT.

The rearrangement uses TRBV6-4 and TRBJ1-5; no firm D call. V was cut by 6 bases and J by 0 bases, with 9 bases left in between. Germline V gives CDR1 MRHNA, CDR2 SNTAGT. The CDR3 extends over 14 amino acids. CDR3 in amino acids: CASSPVYSNQPQHF. The CDR3 DNA sequence: TGTGCCAGCAGCCCCGTCTATAGCAATCAGCCCCAGCATTTT.

The V call is TRBV27, the J call TRBJ1-2, with D possibly being TRBD1 (5 bases). This CDR3 contains 15 residues. CDR1 MNHEY and CDR2 SMNVEV come from the germline V gene (reference sequence). Trimming stripped 2 bases from V and 4 bases from J, with 14 bases between. The CDR3 region has the DNA TGTGCCAGCAGTTTAGCCCAGGGAGGTAGCTATGGCTACACCTTC. Translating it yields CASSLAQGGSYGYTF.

Turning to this clone: The sample holds other DNA sequences that translate to the same CDR3. V gene TRBV6-5 combines with J gene TRBJ1-5, with D unresolved. The CDR3 covers 13 residues. V was pared by 0 bases and J by 7 bases, with 7 bases between. Germline CDR1 MNHEY, CDR2 SVGAGI. The CDR3 nucleotides are TGTGCCAGCAGTTACTCGCGAAACCAGCCCCAGCATTTT. Amino acids: CASSYSRNQPQHF.

The genes are TRBV19 and TRBJ2-7; the D gene is possibly TRBD2 (5 bases). The CDR3 consists of 14 residues. The germline gives CDR1 LNHDA, CDR2 SQIVND (reference sequence). V lost 4 bases to trimming and J lost 2 bases, with 12 bases between them. The CDR3 loop is CASSRTLGTYEQYF. The CDR3, as DNA: TGTGCCAGTAGTAGGACCCTCGGGACCTACGAGCAGTACTTC.

V is TRBV5-4 and J is TRBJ1-2; TRBD1 matches 9 bases. CDR3 length: 15 amino acids. The germline CDR1 and CDR2 sequences are SGHNT and YYREEE (reference sequence). Losses at the gene ends were 4 bases for V and 5 bases for J; bases not matched to a gene: 9. The CDR3 nucleotides read TGTGCCAGCAGCCCAAACCCGGACAGGGGATATGGCTACACCTTC. Translation: CASSPNPDRGYGYTF.

This chain links TRBV7-6 with TRBJ1-1; D might be TRBD1 (6 bases). The CDR3 contains 14 residues. The ends were cut back, 1 base at V and 3 bases at J, with 9 bases in the middle. Germline V gives CDR1 SGHVS, CDR2 FNYEAQ. The CDR3 region has the DNA TGTGCCAGCAGCTTAGGGTCAGGGGACACTGAAGCTTTCTTT. Encoded protein: CASSLGSGDTEAFF.

This chain uses TRBV5-6 with TRBJ2-2; a weak D match, TRBD1 (5 bases). The ends were cut back, 5 bases at V and 7 bases at J, with 9 bases in the middle. This CDR3 is built from 12 residues. CDR1 and CDR2 from the germline V gene are SGHDT and YYEEEE. CDR3 sequence reads: CASSRQIGELFF. The CDR3 coding sequence is TGTGCCAGCAGTCGACAGATCGGGGAGCTGTTTTTT.

In DNA, the CDR3 is TGTGCCAGTAACCCCGGACAGGGGATCTATGGCTACACCTTC. Amino acid sequence: CASNPGQGIYGYTF. This chain connects TRBV19 to TRBJ1-2, with TRBD1 matching over 9 bases. Looked up from germline, CDR1 is LNHDA and CDR2 is SQIVND (reference sequence). This CDR3 has 14 amino acids. V gave up 7 bases and J gave up 4 bases; unmatched junction bases: 7.

This clone is a singleton in its sample. CDR3 protein: CASSPVQGDTQYF. As DNA, the CDR3 is TGTGCCAGCTCACCAGTTCAGGGAGATACGCAGTATTTT. This rearrangement joins TRBV18 to TRBJ2-3, with D perhaps matching TRBD1 (5 bases). CDR3 length equals 13 residues. Germline V gives CDR1 KGHSH, CDR2 LQKENI. Trimming removed 2 bases at V and 5 bases at J, with 8 bases between.

This clone has a single count. The gene calls are TRBV5-4 and TRBJ1-1; no clear D gene. Per the germline V gene, CDR1 is SGHNT and CDR2 is YYREEE (reference sequence). The CDR3 is 10 amino acids. V gave up 4 bases and J gave up 11 bases, with 9 bases separating them. This chain's CDR3 is CASSPPFAFF. The CDR3 DNA follows: TGTGCCAGCAGCCCCCCGTTTGCTTTCTTT.

The genes are TRBV6-5 and TRBJ2-1, with TRBD1 matching over 9 bases. The CDR3 is 14 amino acids. J gave up 6 bases and V 5 bases, and 5 bases lay outside the gene matches. Germline V gives CDR1 MNHEY, CDR2 SVGAGI. In DNA, the CDR3 is TGTGCCAGCAGTCACAGGGGGCCCATCAATGAGCAGTTCTTC. Its protein is CASSHRGPINEQFF.

This chain uses TRBV25-1 with TRBJ2-7; the D gene is possibly TRBD1 (6 bases). Per the germline V gene, CDR1 is MGHDK and CDR2 is SYGVNS. The CDR3 consists of 16 residues. Trimming removed 7 bases from V and 5 bases from J, with 24 bases in between. The CDR3 DNA follows: TGTGCCAGCAACGCCGGCGGTCCCTCAGGGGCCCACGAGCAGTACTTC. It yields the protein CASNAGGPSGAHEQYF.

This clone was counted between two and nine times. The CDR3 nucleotides are TGTGCCAGCAGCCAAGATCGGGTGTCCTACGAGCAGTACTTC. Amino acid sequence: CASSQDRVSYEQYF. J is TRBJ2-7 and V is TRBV4-2; no clear D gene. CDR1 is LGHNA, CDR2 YNFKEQ, per germline. Between the trimmed V and J ends, which lost 0 bases and 1 base, there was a span of 7 bases. This CDR3 comprises 14 residues.

The chain recombines TRBV4-3 with TRBJ2-7; D might be TRBD1 (5 bases). The CDR3 extends over 15 amino acids. Germline assignment: CDR1 LGHNA and CDR2 YSLEER. Trimming stripped 0 bases from V and 0 bases from J, with 9 bases between. The CDR3 loop is CASSQDLDISYEQYF. The CDR3, as DNA: TGCGCCAGCAGCCAAGATCTGGACATCTCCTACGAGCAGTACTTC.

The chain combines TRBV7-2 with TRBJ2-2; 12 nucleotides match TRBD2. In germline, CDR1 is SGHTA, CDR2 FQGNSA. The CDR3 is 19 residues long. V dropped 6 bases and J dropped 1; count of bases not matched to a gene: 12. This CDR3 is CASSRRPSGRAGNTGELFF. In DNA form, the CDR3 reads TGTGCCAGCAGTCGACGGCCTAGCGGGAGGGCCGGGAACACCGGGGAGCTGTTTTTT.

This clone appeared a single time. This chain joins TRBV25-1 and TRBJ1-2, with D possibly matching TRBD1 (6 bases). The CDR3 is made up of 14 amino acids. Looked up from germline, CDR1 is MGHDK and CDR2 is SYGVNS. The V gene lost 6 bases and the J gene lost 0 bases, with 11 bases spanning the gap. CDR3 residues: CASRGHLSNYGYTF. In DNA, the CDR3 is TGTGCCAGCAGGGGACATCTTTCTAACTATGGCTACACCTTC.

V and J are TRBV28 and TRBJ1-5; D is unresolved. The CDR3 is 15 amino acids. The germline V gene encodes CDR1 MDHEN and CDR2 SYDVKM. V gave up 3 bases and J gave up 6 bases, with 15 bases separating them. Here the CDR3 DNA reads TGTGCCAGCAGTTTCGGTGTGGGCGGAGGTCAGCCCCAGCATTTT. Translation gives CASSFGVGGGQPQHF.

This clone showed up just once. This chain joins TRBV6-1 and TRBJ2-7; D gene unclear. V shed 8 bases and J shed 0 bases, with 14 bases lying between them. This CDR3 region has 14 residues. Germline CDR1 is MNHNS and CDR2 is SASEGT. CDR3 DNA sequence: TGTGCCAGCCGACTGACCGGCAGCTCCTACGAGCAGTACTTC. The encoded protein is CASRLTGSSYEQYF.

V is TRBV6-4 and J is TRBJ1-2, with 7 bases lining up with TRBD1. There are 13 residues in the CDR3. The J segment lost 8 bases and the V segment lost 2 bases, leaving 5 bases of the junction unmatched. In germline, CDR1 is MRHNA, CDR2 SNTAGT. The CDR3 spells CASSDRGLWGYTF. The CDR3 DNA follows: TGTGCCAGCAGTGACAGGGGGCTGTGGGGCTACACCTTC.

The chain couples TRBV27 to TRBJ2-1, with TRBD2 identical over 7 bases. This CDR3 has 11 amino acids. The germline gives CDR1 MNHEY, CDR2 SMNVEV (reference sequence). After removal of 9 bases from V and 7 bases from J, the junction contained 3 bases not matched to a gene. The CDR3 sequence is CASQGGNEQFF. The CDR3 DNA sequence: TGTGCCAGTCAGGGAGGGAATGAGCAGTTCTTC.

The rearrangement links TRBV9 to TRBJ2-1, with 12 bases lining up with TRBD2. The CDR3 is made up of 16 amino acids. Per germline, CDR1 SGDLS and CDR2 YYNGEE. V dropped 4 bases and J dropped 4; count of bases not matched to a gene: 6. Here the CDR3 reads CASSPRTSGIYNEQFF. The CDR3 DNA reads as TGTGCCAGCAGCCCACGGACTAGCGGGATATACAATGAGCAGTTCTTC. The entire variable domain, with the rest obtained from reference TRBV9 and TRBJ2-1, is as follows: DSGVTQTPKHLITATGQRVTLRCSPRSGDLSVYWYQQSLDQGLQFLIQYYNGEERAKGNILERFSAQQFPDLHSELNLSSLELGDSALYFCASSPRTSGIYNEQFFGPGTRLTVL.

The rearrangement joins TRBV2 to TRBJ1-5; possible D gene TRBD1, 5 bases. Trimming took 8 bases from V and 6 from J, leaving 14 bases between them. This CDR3 spans 13 amino acids. Germline CDR1 and CDR2: SNHLY and FYNNEI. This chain's CDR3 is CASGSGIGQPQHF. CDR3 nucleotides: TGTGCCAGCGGATCAGGGATCGGTCAGCCCCAGCATTTT.

The chain recombines TRBV7-9 with TRBJ2-7; 15 bases line up with TRBD2. The CDR3 contains 19 residues. Germline CDR1 reads SEHNR; CDR2 reads FQNEAQ (reference sequence). The ends lost 5 bases at V and 3 bases at J; junction bases unmatched: 14. CDR3 sequence (DNA): TGTGCCAGCAGCCGAAAGTTGGGACTAGCGGGGGGAAAGGACTACGAGCAGTACTTC. Its protein product is CASSRKLGLAGGKDYEQYF.

The chain carries TRBV15 and TRBJ1-2; D perhaps matches TRBD1 (6 bases). The V gene lost 1 base and the J gene lost 3 bases, with 12 bases spanning the gap. Germline V lookup: CDR1 LNHNV, CDR2 YYDKDF (reference sequence). This CDR3 has 15 residues. In nucleotides, the CDR3 is TGTGCCACCAGCAGAGGGGGCAGGGGTTACTATGGCTACACCTTC. Encoded protein: CATSRGGRGYYGYTF.

V is TRBV2 and J is TRBJ1-5, with 10 bases identical to TRBD1. The CDR3 loop spans 14 amino acids. Germline assignment: CDR1 SNHLY and CDR2 FYNNEI. J gave up 6 bases and V 4 bases, and 3 bases lay outside the gene matches. The CDR3 loop is CASSGQGASQPQHF. In DNA, the CDR3 is TGTGCCAGCAGTGGACAGGGGGCAAGTCAGCCCCAGCATTTT.

The V gene is TRBV13, the J gene TRBJ2-1, with 9 bases identical to TRBD2. Germline loops: CDR1 PRHDT, CDR2 FYEKMQ (reference sequence). Unmatched junction bases numbered 4, after V lost 1 base and J lost 12 bases. There are 13 residues in the CDR3. CDR3 nucleotides: TGTGCCAGCAGCTTAGCTAGCGGGAATCTGCAGTTCTTC. This codes for CASSLASGNLQFF.

The chain uses TRBV4-1 and TRBJ2-2; 11 bases fit TRBD1. CDR3 length: 15 residues. Germline loops: CDR1 MGHRA, CDR2 YSYEKL. The V and J ends lost 3 bases and 5 bases, in that order; junction bases with no gene match: 2. The CDR3 bases are TGCGCCAGCAGCCAGGGACAGGGGGAGACCGGGGAGCTGTTTTTT. The encoded protein is CASSQGQGETGELFF.

The chain recombines TRBV6-5 with TRBJ2-3; 7 bases fit TRBD2. With V trimmed by 4 bases and J by 0 bases, 4 bases remained unmatched. Germline lookup yields CDR1 MNHEY and CDR2 SVGAGI. The CDR3 contains 15 residues. The DNA of the CDR3 is TGTGCCAGCAGTTTAAGCGGGGTTAGCACAGATACGCAGTATTTT. Translation gives CASSLSGVSTDTQYF.